This T cell receptor beta chain originates from a study of B cell selection in AIRE deficiency. The germline CDR1 and CDR2 sequences are MNHNY and SVGAGI (reference sequence). Unmatched junction bases numbered 8, after V lost 5 bases and J lost 6 bases. This CDR3 comprises 15 residues. This table comes from immunoSEQ multiplex PCR, and its TCRdb copy is limited to in-frame clones, with some not included. The repertoire holds tens of thousands of clones, with approximately 97% as singletons. To note about this clone: The target antigen is unknown.

General observations from the study: Shared Treg sequences had shorter CDR3s, biased toward rearrangements with few non-templated insertions. Only about 9.3% of approximately 3,700 shared Treg sequences were patient-specific; about 30% healthy-specific.

Sorting defined conventional CD4 T cells as CD4+CD127+. J is TRBJ2-2 and V is TRBV6-6; 8 nucleotides agree with TRBD2. The receptor's source is a human donor with AIRE deficiency. What was sequenced was conventional CD4+ T cells sorted from PBMCs. The CDR3 region is CASSHQGLGSGELFF. The CDR3 DNA follows: TGTGCCAGCAGTCACCAGGGACTAGGGTCCGGGGAGCTGTTTTTT.